Following are 29 T cell receptor beta chains from one sample sequenced in a study of blood T cell repertoires in COVID-19. TCRdb's table, derived via immunoSEQ multiplex PCR, lists solely in-frame clones and lacks some. This table has more than 40,000 clones, roughly 80% appearing once. The sequenced sample consisted of peripheral blood. These receptors came from a man aged 50-60 years with active COVID-19.

The chain combines TRBV6-2 or TRBV6-3 with TRBJ2-1; perhaps TRBD1 as D (5 bases). The CDR3 has 14 residues. Per the germline V gene, CDR1 is MNHEY and CDR2 is SVGEGT. The V end was cut by 4 bases, the J end by 5 bases, with 12 bases between. The CDR3 coding sequence is TGTGCCAGCAGTTTTACAGGATTTGACAATGAGCAGTTCTTC. It is translated as CASSFTGFDNEQFF.

This clone was counted once. The genes are TRBV4-3 and TRBJ2-7; the D gene is possibly TRBD2 (5 bases). This CDR3 has 16 amino acids. Trimming shortened V by 4 bases and J by 4 bases, and 20 bases separated the two germline ends. Germline CDR1 and CDR2: LGHNA and YSLEER. The CDR3: CASSPYLDGLRYEQYF. As DNA, the CDR3 is TGCGCCAGCAGCCCATACCTGGACGGACTTCGGTACGAGCAGTACTTC.

V is TRBV10-3 and J is TRBJ2-1, with unresolved D. CDR3 length: 14 amino acids. The germline gives CDR1 ENHRY, CDR2 SYGVKD. The V and J ends lost 0 bases and 3 bases respectively, with 6 bases between them. The CDR3, as DNA: TGTGCCATCAGTGAGTCGGGCCACTACAATGAGCAGTTCTTC. It translates to CAISESGHYNEQFF.

The table lists this clone with a few counts. CDR3 in amino acids: CASTGGGWTEAFF. In nucleotides, the CDR3 is TGTGCCAGCACCGGGGGGGGCTGGACTGAAGCTTTCTTT. This rearrangement joins TRBV12-3 or TRBV12-4 to TRBJ1-1, with D perhaps matching TRBD1 (6 bases). The CDR3 covers 13 residues. Trimming took 7 bases from V and 5 from J, leaving 14 bases between them.

The V and J genes are TRBV10-3 and TRBJ1-6; D may be TRBD1 (5 bases). CDR1 is ENHRY and CDR2 is SYGVKD in the germline V gene. CDR3 length: 15 amino acids. V dropped 0 bases and J dropped 7 bases, with 10 bases sitting between them. The CDR3 DNA reads TGTGCCATCAGTGAGTCCATACAGGAGAATTCACCCCTCCACTTT. It yields the protein CAISESIQENSPLHF.

The chain employs TRBV10-3 and TRBJ1-2; possibly TRBD1 for D (6 bases). CDR3 length: 15 amino acids. The V and J ends lost 6 bases and 1 base respectively, with 15 bases between them. In germline, CDR1 is ENHRY, CDR2 SYGVKD. CDR3 region: CAISFRDTDNYGYTF. CDR3 sequence (DNA): TGTGCCATCAGCTTCAGGGACACTGATAACTATGGCTACACCTTC.

J is TRBJ2-2 and V is TRBV7-6; 8 nucleotides match TRBD2. Trimming removed 5 bases from V and 4 bases from J; junction bases left unmatched: 9. The CDR3 length is 16 residues. CDR1 and CDR2 (germline): SGHVS, FNYEAQ. DNA for the CDR3: TGTGCCAGCAGCGTAACCGGGACTAGTCGCACCGGGGAGCTGTTTTTT. It encodes CASSVTGTSRTGELFF.

This sequence joins TRBV6-5 and TRBJ1-2; tentative D call: TRBD1 (5 bases). Germline lookup yields CDR1 MNHEY and CDR2 SVGAGI. Trimming took 0 bases from V and 4 from J, leaving 9 bases between them. The CDR3 contains 14 residues. CDR3 bases: TGTGCCAGCAGTTACTCGAAAGGGGCCTATGGCTACACCTTC. Residues: CASSYSKGAYGYTF.

The chain joins TRBV7-2 to TRBJ1-5; 8 nucleotides align to TRBD1. From germline, CDR1 is SGHTA and CDR2 FQGNSA. Unmatched junction bases numbered 6, after V lost 5 bases and J lost 6 bases. The CDR3 covers 14 residues. The CDR3 reads CASSNTGGGQPQHF. The CDR3 region has the DNA TGTGCCAGCAGCAACACAGGGGGGGGTCAGCCCCAGCATTTT. The entire variable domain, with the rest obtained from reference TRBV7-2 and TRBJ1-5, is as follows: GAGVSQSPSNKVTEKGKDVELRCDPISGHTALYWYRQSLGQGLEFLIYFQGNSAPDKSGLPSDRFSAERTGGSVSTLTIQRTQQEDSAVYLCASSNTGGGQPQHFGDGTRLSIL.

In its sample, this clone was seen once. The V and J genes are TRBV28 and TRBJ2-1; perhaps TRBD1 as D (5 bases). Germline loops: CDR1 MDHEN, CDR2 SYDVKM. V was shortened by 6 bases and J by 1 base, with 13 bases between the two germline ends. The CDR3 consists of 15 residues. This CDR3 is CASRESGFSYNEQFF. In DNA, the CDR3 is TGTGCCAGCAGGGAATCAGGGTTTTCCTACAATGAGCAGTTCTTC.

CDR3 sequence reads: CASSYFRGEGTYEQYF. CDR3 DNA sequence: TGTGCCAGCAGTTACTTCAGGGGGGAAGGAACTTACGAGCAGTACTTC. The J gene is TRBJ2-7, the V gene TRBV6-5; possible D gene TRBD1, 7 bases. Per germline, CDR1 MNHEY and CDR2 SVGAGI. Between the trimmed V and J ends, which lost 1 base and 4 bases, there was a span of 17 bases. The CDR3 extends over 16 amino acids.

The J gene is TRBJ2-7, the V gene TRBV6-5; D is possibly TRBD2 (7 bases). CDR3 length: 14 residues. V was trimmed by 6 bases and J by 3 bases, leaving 15 bases between them. CDR1 is MNHEY, CDR2 SVGAGI, per germline. This CDR3 reads CASRGGAMGYEQYF. The CDR3 nucleotides read TGTGCCAGCAGGGGGGGGGCAATGGGCTACGAGCAGTACTTC.

In DNA form, the CDR3 reads TGTGCCAGCAGCCCCAGGCCTAGCACAGATACGCAGTATTTT. It encodes CASSPRPSTDTQYF. This chain links TRBV6-6 with TRBJ2-3; no reliable D call. The germline V gene has CDR1 MNHNY and CDR2 SVGAGI (reference sequence). Trimming pared 6 bases from V and 0 bases from J, leaving 10 bases between. CDR3 size: 14 residues.

This chain uses TRBV7-2 with TRBJ1-2; TRBD1 might be the D (6 bases). The CDR3 is made up of 14 amino acids. V was pared by 4 bases and J by 6 bases, with 15 bases between. Germline CDR1 is SGHTA and CDR2 is FQGNSA. CDR3 in DNA: TGTGCCAGCAGCTCTCGAACCCCAGGGGATGGCTACACCTTC. Amino acids: CASSSRTPGDGYTF.

This chain joins TRBV6-1 and TRBJ1-2; 7 bases are shared with TRBD1. Germline V gene sequence: CDR1 MNHNS, CDR2 SASEGT. The V segment lost 3 bases and the J segment 6 bases; nucleotides outside the gene matches: 7. This CDR3 region has 14 residues. CDR3 in amino acids: CASSERQGFDGYTF. In DNA form, the CDR3 reads TGTGCCAGCAGTGAGAGACAGGGTTTCGATGGCTACACCTTC.

CDR3 in amino acids: CASSIRNSYEQYF. CDR3 coding DNA: TGTGCCAGTAGTATTAGAAACTCCTACGAGCAGTACTTC. The genes are TRBV19 and TRBJ2-7; D ambiguous. The V and J ends lost 3 bases and 0 bases respectively, with 6 bases between them. CDR1 is LNHDA, CDR2 SQIVND, per germline (reference sequence). This CDR3 contains 13 residues.

The genes are TRBV3-1 (or the pseudogene TRBV3-2) and TRBJ2-6; D is undetermined. The CDR3 has 15 amino acids. Germline lookup yields CDR1 LGHDT and CDR2 YNNKEL (reference sequence). Trimming pared 2 bases from V and 0 bases from J, leaving 5 bases between. The CDR3 nucleotides read TGTGCCAGCAGCCAATCAGACTCTGGGGCCAACGTCCTGACTTTC. This translates into CASSQSDSGANVLTF.

The CDR3 loop reads CASSKGLAGGDFTDTQYF. In DNA form, the CDR3 reads TGTGCCAGTAGTAAGGGACTAGCGGGGGGCGATTTCACAGATACGCAGTATTTT. This chain connects TRBV19 to TRBJ2-3, with 15 bases matching TRBD2. The CDR3 totals 18 residues. V was clipped by 4 bases and J by 2 bases; unmatched bases: 7. Germline CDR1 reads LNHDA; CDR2 reads SQIVND (reference sequence). Complete variable domain (other parts from reference TRBV19 and TRBJ2-3): DGGITQSPKYLFRKEGQNVTLSCEQNLNHDAMYWYRQDPGQGLRLIYYSQIVNDFQKGDIAEGYSVSREKKESFPLTVTSAQKNPTAFYLCASSKGLAGGDFTDTQYFGPGTRLTVL.

The chain links TRBV18 to TRBJ1-4; maybe TRBD1 (5 bases). This CDR3 region has 16 residues. CDR1 is KGHSH, CDR2 LQKENI, per germline. The ends were cut back, 4 bases at V and 1 base at J, with 13 bases in the middle. The CDR3 nucleotides are TGTGCCAGCTCACTCTACCCGCAGGGAACTAATGAAAAACTGTTTTTT. Encoded protein: CASSLYPQGTNEKLFF.

The chain recombines TRBV9 with TRBJ2-2; the match to TRBD2 covers 9 bases. The CDR3 has 18 residues. Trimming at V came to 1 base and at J to 1 base, leaving 8 bases not matched to a gene. Germline V gene data show CDR1 as SGDLS and CDR2 as YYNGEE. In DNA form, the CDR3 reads TGTGCCAGCAGCGTAAGCCTTGCGGGGGGGAAGAACACCGGGGAGCTGTTTTTT. Translated: CASSVSLAGGKNTGELFF. Full variable domain (rest looked up from reference TRBV9 and TRBJ2-2): DSGVTQTPKHLITATGQRVTLRCSPRSGDLSVYWYQQSLDQGLQFLIQYYNGEERAKGNILERFSAQQFPDLHSELNLSSLELGDSALYFCASSVSLAGGKNTGELFFGEGSRLTVL.

The chain recombines TRBV5-3 with TRBJ1-2, with D tentatively TRBD1 (5 bases). TRBV5-3 is an open reading frame, and its role is uncertain. CDR3 length: 15 residues. The V and J ends lost 0 bases and 2 bases respectively, with 11 bases between them. As DNA, the CDR3 is TGTGCCAGAAGCTTGGGGCAGGGACTAAACTATGGCTACACCTTC. It translates to CARSLGQGLNYGYTF.

CDR3 sequence: CASSPSGGAVYEQYF. DNA of the CDR3: TGTGCCAGCAGCCCTAGCGGGGGGGCCGTTTACGAGCAGTACTTC. The V gene is TRBV28, the J gene TRBJ2-7, with 12 nucleotides matching TRBD2. With 6 bases clipped from V and 4 bases from J, the junction kept 7 bases outside the gene matches. This CDR3 comprises 15 residues. The germline V gene encodes CDR1 MDHEN and CDR2 SYDVKM.

This clone came up once. V and J are TRBV5-1 and TRBJ1-2; D is unclear. The CDR3 is 14 residues long. The germline V gene has CDR1 SGHRS and CDR2 YFSETQ. The V and J ends lost 0 bases and 5 bases respectively, with 11 bases between them. The CDR3 loop is CASSLAPGSYGYTF. In nucleotides, the CDR3 is TGCGCCAGCAGCTTGGCCCCAGGATCGTATGGCTACACCTTC. Together with reference TRBV5-1 and TRBJ1-2, the CDR3 gives the full variable domain: KAGVTQTPRYLIKTRGQQVTLSCSPISGHRSVSWYQQTPGQGLQFLFEYFSETQRNKGNFPGRFSGRQFSNSRSEMNVSTLELGDSALYLCASSLAPGSYGYTFGSGTRLTVV.

V and J are TRBV6-6 and TRBJ2-5, with D tentatively TRBD2 (6 bases). The CDR3 runs 16 residues. CDR1 and CDR2 (germline): MNHNY, SVGAGI (reference sequence). Trimming shortened V by 6 bases and J by 2 bases, and 19 bases separated the two germline ends. The CDR3 DNA reads as TGTGCCAGCAGCCCCGGACTCGAGGAGGGTCAAGAGACCCAGTACTTC. Protein: CASSPGLEEGQETQYF.

This clone was detected only a few times. V usage is TRBV7-2 and J usage is TRBJ1-6; possible D gene TRBD1, 5 bases. Trimming shortened V by 5 bases and J by 8 bases, and 10 bases separated the two germline ends. Germline loops: CDR1 SGHTA, CDR2 FQGNSA. CDR3 length: 13 residues. The CDR3 bases are TGTGCCAGCAGCACGCAGGGTTATTCACCCCTCCACTTT. It translates to CASSTQGYSPLHF.

This clone was seen more than once but under ten times. V gene TRBV4-2 combines with J gene TRBJ2-3, with 9 positions matching TRBD1. This CDR3 is 16 amino acids long. The V gene's germline CDR1 is LGHNA and CDR2 YNFKEQ. J gave up 1 base and V 0 bases, and 2 bases lay outside the gene matches. DNA for the CDR3: TGTGCCAGCAGCCAAGAACAGGGGGCCCGCACAGATACGCAGTATTTT. It codes for CASSQEQGARTDTQYF.

The V call is TRBV6-5, the J call TRBJ2-7; 10 nucleotides line up with TRBD2. Per germline, CDR1 MNHEY and CDR2 SVGAGI. Losses at the gene ends were 5 bases for V and 2 bases for J; bases not matched to a gene: 6. The CDR3 runs 15 residues. The CDR3, as DNA: TGTGCCAGCAGTAAACTTAGCGGGGGGACCTACGAGCAGTACTTC. Its protein product is CASSKLSGGTYEQYF.

The J gene is TRBJ2-2, the V gene TRBV9; TRBD1 might be the D (5 bases). Germline lookup yields CDR1 SGDLS and CDR2 YYNGEE. V was trimmed by 0 bases and J by 4 bases, leaving 10 bases between them. There are 15 residues in the CDR3. In DNA form, the CDR3 reads TGTGCCAGCAGCGTAGCAGGGTCCGGCACCGGGGAGCTGTTTTTT. Its protein is CASSVAGSGTGELFF.

This chain joins TRBV5-1 and TRBJ1-2; D gene unclear. Germline CDR1 SGHRS, CDR2 YFSETQ. Trimming took off 0 bases at V and 0 bases at J, with 9 bases between the two ends. CDR3 size: 15 residues. CDR3 in amino acids: CASSLVGRTNYGYTF. The CDR3 DNA sequence: TGCGCCAGCAGCTTGGTTGGCAGAACTAACTATGGCTACACCTTC.